This T cell receptor (beta chain) comes out of a study of regulatory T cells in long-lasting Graves disease. Study results and limitations: The small sample size may have reduced accuracy.

V dropped 4 bases and J dropped 1 base, with 14 bases sitting between them. This CDR3 comprises 16 residues. Germline values: CDR1 SGHNT, CDR2 YENEEA. The time point is: newly diagnosed GD, antithyroid drugs for less than 3 months. After RNA was extracted from PBMCs, the TCR library was made from it. This clonotype was seen ten or more times. Its antigen is undetermined. In building TCR beta libraries, iRepertoire HTBI primers were used together with Arm-PCR of CDR3 regions. A single record per CDR3 protein comes from TCRdb applying MiXCR to the multiplex PCR reads. The data hold approximately 490,000 distinct CDR3 sequences, with 16% observed a single time. The data also belong to a second study, concerning T cells in Graves' hyperthyroidism and ophthalmopathy.

Specimen: peripheral blood mononuclear cells (PBMCs), collected at new diagnosis, from a patient treated with antithyroid drugs. The clonotype originates from a man aged 35-49 years with Graves disease. V is TRBV11-3 and J is TRBJ2-1; D may be TRBD2 (5 bases). As DNA, the CDR3 is TGTGCCAGCAGCTCTGGCCCCTCGGGGTCCTACAATGAGCAGTTCTTC. Protein sequence: CASSSGPSGSYNEQFF.